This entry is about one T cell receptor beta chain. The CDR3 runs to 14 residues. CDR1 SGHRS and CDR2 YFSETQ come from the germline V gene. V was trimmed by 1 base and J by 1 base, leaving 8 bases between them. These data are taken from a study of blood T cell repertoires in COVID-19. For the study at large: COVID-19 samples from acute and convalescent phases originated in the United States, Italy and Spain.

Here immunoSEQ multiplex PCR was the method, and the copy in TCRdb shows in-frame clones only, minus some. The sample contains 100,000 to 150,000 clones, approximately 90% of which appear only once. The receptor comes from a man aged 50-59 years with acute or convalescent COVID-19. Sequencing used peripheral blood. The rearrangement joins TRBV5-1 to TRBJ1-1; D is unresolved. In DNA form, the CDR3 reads TGCGCCAGCAGCTTGTCCCGGGGGAACACTGAAGCTTTCTTT. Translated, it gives CASSLSRGNTEAFF.